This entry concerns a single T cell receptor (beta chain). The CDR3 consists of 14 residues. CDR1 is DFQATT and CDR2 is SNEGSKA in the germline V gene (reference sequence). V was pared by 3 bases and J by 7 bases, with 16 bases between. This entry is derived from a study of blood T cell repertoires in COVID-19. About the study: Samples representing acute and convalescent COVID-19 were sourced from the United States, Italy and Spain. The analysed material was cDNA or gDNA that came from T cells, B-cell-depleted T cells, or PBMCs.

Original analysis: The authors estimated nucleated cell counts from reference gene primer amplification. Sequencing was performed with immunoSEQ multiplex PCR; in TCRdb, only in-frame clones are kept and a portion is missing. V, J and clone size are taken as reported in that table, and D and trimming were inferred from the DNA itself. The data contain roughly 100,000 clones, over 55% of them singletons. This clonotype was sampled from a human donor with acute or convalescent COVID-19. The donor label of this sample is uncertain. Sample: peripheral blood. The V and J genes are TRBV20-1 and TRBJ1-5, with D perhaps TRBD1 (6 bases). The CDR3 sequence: CSASVGAFGQPQHF. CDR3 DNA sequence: TGCAGTGCTAGTGTGGGGGCGTTTGGGCAGCCCCAGCATTTT.